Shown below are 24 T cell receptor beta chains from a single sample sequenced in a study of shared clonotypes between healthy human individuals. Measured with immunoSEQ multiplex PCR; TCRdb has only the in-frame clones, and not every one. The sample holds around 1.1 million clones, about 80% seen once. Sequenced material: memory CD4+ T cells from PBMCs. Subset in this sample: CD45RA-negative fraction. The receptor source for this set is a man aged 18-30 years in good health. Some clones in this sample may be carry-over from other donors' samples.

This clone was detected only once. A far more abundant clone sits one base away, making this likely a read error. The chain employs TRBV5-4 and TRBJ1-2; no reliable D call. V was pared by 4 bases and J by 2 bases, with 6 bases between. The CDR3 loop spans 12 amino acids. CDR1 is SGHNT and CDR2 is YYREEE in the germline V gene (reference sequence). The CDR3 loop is CASSTGNYGYTF. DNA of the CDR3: TGTGCCAGCAGCACCGGGAACTATGGCTACACCTTC.

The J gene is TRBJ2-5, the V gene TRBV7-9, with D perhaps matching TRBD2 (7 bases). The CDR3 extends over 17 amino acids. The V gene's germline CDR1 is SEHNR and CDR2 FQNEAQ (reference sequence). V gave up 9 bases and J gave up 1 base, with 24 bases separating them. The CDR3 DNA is TGTGCCAGTACCCAGCCCGGACTCGCGGGGGCCCAAGAGACCCAGTACTTC. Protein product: CASTQPGLAGAQETQYF.

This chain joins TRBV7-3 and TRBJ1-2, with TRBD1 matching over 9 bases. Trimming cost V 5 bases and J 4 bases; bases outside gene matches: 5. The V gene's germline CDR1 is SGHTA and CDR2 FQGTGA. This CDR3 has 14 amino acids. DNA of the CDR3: TGTGCCAGCAGCCCCGGGACAGGGACCTATGGCTACACCTTC. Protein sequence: CASSPGTGTYGYTF.

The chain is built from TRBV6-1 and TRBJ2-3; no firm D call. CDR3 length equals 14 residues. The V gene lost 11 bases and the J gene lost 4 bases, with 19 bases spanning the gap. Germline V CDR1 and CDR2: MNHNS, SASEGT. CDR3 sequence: CAGAFGNEADTQYF. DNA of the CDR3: TGTGCCGGAGCTTTTGGGAATGAGGCAGATACGCAGTATTTT.

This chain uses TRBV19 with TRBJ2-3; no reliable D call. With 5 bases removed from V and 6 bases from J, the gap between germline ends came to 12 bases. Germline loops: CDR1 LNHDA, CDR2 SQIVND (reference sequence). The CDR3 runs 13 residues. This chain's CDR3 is CASSGKLRDTQYF. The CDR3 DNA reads TGTGCCAGTAGTGGCAAACTCAGGGATACGCAGTATTTT.

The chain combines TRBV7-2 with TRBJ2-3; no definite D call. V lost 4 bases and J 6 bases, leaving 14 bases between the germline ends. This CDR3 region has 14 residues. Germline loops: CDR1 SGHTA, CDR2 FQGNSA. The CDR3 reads CASSSDGPRDTQYF. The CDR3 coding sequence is TGTGCCAGCAGCTCGGACGGCCCGCGGGATACGCAGTATTTT.

DNA of the CDR3: TGCGCCAGCAGCAAGGGACAGAGGGAGACTTACTCTGGAAACACCATATATTTT. Encoded protein: CASSKGQRETYSGNTIYF. The J gene is TRBJ1-3, the V gene TRBV5-1, with 7 nucleotides matching TRBD1. CDR1 and CDR2 from the germline V gene are SGHRS and YFSETQ. Trimming cost V 4 bases and J 0 bases; bases outside gene matches: 13. CDR3 length: 18 residues.

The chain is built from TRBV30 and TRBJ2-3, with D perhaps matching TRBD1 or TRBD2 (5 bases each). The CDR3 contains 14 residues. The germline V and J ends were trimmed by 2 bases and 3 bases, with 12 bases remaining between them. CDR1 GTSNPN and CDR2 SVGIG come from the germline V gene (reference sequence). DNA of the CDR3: TGTGCCTGGAGTTACAGGAGGAGGACAGATACGCAGTATTTT. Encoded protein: CAWSYRRRTDTQYF.

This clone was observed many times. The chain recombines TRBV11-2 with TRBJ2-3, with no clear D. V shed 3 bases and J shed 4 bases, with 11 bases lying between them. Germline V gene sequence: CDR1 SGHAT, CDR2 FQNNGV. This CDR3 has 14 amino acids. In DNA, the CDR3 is TGTGCCAGCAGCTTTCAACCCCCGCCAGATACGCAGTATTTT. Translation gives CASSFQPPPDTQYF.

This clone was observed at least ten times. Here the CDR3 reads CAWSRGGSHEQYF. As DNA, the CDR3 is TGTGCCTGGAGTCGAGGGGGGAGCCACGAGCAGTACTTC. The V gene is TRBV30, the J gene TRBJ2-7; D possibly uses TRBD1 or TRBD2 (6 bases each). The CDR3 has 13 residues. From germline, CDR1 is GTSNPN and CDR2 SVGIG (reference sequence). The V end lost 2 bases, the J end lost 5 bases, and 13 bases lay between the germline ends.

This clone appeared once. The CDR3 sequence is CAWRKGLNTEAFF. In nucleotides, the CDR3 is TGTGCCTGGAGGAAGGGGTTGAACACTGAAGCTTTCTTT. The chain is built from TRBV30 and TRBJ1-1, with D perhaps TRBD1 (5 bases). V was shortened by 3 bases and J by 0 bases, with 8 bases between the two germline ends. Looked up from germline, CDR1 is GTSNPN and CDR2 is SVGIG (reference sequence). The CDR3 is made up of 13 amino acids.

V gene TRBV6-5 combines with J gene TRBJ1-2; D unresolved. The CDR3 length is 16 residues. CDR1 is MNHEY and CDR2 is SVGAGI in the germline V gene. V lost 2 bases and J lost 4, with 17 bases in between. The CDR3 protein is CASSYGYGWQLYGYTF. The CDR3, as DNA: TGTGCCAGCAGTTACGGGTATGGTTGGCAGCTCTATGGCTACACCTTC.

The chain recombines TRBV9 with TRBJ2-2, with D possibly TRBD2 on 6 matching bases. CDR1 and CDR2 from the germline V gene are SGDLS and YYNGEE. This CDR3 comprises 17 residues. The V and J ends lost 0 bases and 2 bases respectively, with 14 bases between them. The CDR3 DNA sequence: TGTGCCAGCAGCGTAGGGCCGATGGGAGGTAACACCGGGGAGCTGTTTTTT. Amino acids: CASSVGPMGGNTGELFF.

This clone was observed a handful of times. CDR3 DNA: TGTGCCAGCAGCTTAGCGGTGATAACATGGGGACTGGGGTCCTACGAGCAGTACTTC. Amino acids: CASSLAVITWGLGSYEQYF. This chain uses TRBV7-9 with TRBJ2-5; perhaps TRBD2 as D (6 bases). The J call may be mistaken, given a closer DNA end match to TRBJ2-7. The germline gives CDR1 SEHNR, CDR2 FQNEAQ (reference sequence). The CDR3 has 19 residues.

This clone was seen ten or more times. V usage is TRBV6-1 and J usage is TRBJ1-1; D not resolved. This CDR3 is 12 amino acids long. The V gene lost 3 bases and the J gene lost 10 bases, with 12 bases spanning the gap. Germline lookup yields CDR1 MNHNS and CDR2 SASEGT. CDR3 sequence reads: CASSDPGLGAFF. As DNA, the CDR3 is TGTGCCAGCAGTGATCCGGGCTTAGGAGCTTTCTTT.

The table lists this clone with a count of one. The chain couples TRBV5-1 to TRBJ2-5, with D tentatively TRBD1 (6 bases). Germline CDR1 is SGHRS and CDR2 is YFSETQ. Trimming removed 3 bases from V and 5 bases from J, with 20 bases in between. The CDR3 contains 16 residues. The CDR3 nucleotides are TGCGCCAGCAGCTACCCGGGCCTCAGGGGCGGGGAGACCCAGTACTTC. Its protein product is CASSYPGLRGGETQYF.

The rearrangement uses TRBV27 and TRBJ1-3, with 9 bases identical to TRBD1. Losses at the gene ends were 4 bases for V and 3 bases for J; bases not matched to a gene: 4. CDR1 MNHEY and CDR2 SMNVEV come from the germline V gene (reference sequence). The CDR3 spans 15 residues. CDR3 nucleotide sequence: TGTGCCAGCAGTTACAGGGGGCGCTTTGGAAACACCATATATTTT. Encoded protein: CASSYRGRFGNTIYF.

The CDR3 spells CASSQERSFPSQQYF. The CDR3 DNA reads TGCGCCAGCAGCCAAGAACGAAGCTTCCCTTCCCAGCAGTACTTC. The rearrangement links TRBV4-1 to TRBJ2-7; no firm D call. This CDR3 comprises 15 residues. Germline V gene data show CDR1 as MGHRA and CDR2 as YSYEKL. The germline V and J ends were trimmed by 0 bases and 8 bases, with 17 bases remaining between them.

The CDR3 loop reads CASSQAAGVSYNEQFF. The DNA for the CDR3 is TGTGCCAGCAGCCAGGCAGCGGGAGTGTCCTACAATGAGCAGTTCTTC. This chain joins TRBV4-2 and TRBJ2-1, with 8 positions matching TRBD2. Germline assignment: CDR1 LGHNA and CDR2 YNFKEQ. With V trimmed by 3 bases and J by 1 base, 5 bases remained unmatched. The CDR3 extends over 16 amino acids.

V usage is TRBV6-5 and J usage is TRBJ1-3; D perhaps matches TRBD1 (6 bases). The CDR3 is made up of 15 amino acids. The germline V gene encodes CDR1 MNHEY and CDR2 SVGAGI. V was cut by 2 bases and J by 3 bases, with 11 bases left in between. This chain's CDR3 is CASSYRGTSGNTIYF. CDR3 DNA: TGTGCCAGCAGTTACCGCGGGACAAGTGGAAACACCATATATTTT.

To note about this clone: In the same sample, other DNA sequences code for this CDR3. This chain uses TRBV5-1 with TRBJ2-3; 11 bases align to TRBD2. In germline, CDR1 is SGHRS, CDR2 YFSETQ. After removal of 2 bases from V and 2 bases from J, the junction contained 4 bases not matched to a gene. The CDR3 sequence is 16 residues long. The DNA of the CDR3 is TGCGCCAGCAGCTTAGGGACTAGCGGCGACACAGATACGCAGTATTTT. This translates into CASSLGTSGDTDTQYF.

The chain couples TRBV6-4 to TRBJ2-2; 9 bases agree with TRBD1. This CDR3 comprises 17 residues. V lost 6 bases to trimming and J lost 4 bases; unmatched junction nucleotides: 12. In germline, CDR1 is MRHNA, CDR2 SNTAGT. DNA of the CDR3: TGTGCCAGCAGCCCAAATTCGGGACAGGGAGGCACCGGGGAGCTGTTTTTT. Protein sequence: CASSPNSGQGGTGELFF.

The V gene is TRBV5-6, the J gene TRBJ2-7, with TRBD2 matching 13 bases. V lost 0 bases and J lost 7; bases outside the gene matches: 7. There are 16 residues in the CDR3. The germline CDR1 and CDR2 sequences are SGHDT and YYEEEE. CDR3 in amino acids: CASSLVLAGGPGEQYF. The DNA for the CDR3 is TGTGCCAGCAGCTTGGTACTAGCGGGAGGGCCAGGGGAGCAGTACTTC.

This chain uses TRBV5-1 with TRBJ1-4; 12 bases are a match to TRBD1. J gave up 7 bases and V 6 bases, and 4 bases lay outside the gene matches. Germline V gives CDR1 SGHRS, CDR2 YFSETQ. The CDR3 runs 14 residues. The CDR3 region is CASKSGQGAEKLFF. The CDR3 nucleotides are TGCGCCAGCAAATCGGGACAGGGGGCTGAAAAACTGTTTTTT.